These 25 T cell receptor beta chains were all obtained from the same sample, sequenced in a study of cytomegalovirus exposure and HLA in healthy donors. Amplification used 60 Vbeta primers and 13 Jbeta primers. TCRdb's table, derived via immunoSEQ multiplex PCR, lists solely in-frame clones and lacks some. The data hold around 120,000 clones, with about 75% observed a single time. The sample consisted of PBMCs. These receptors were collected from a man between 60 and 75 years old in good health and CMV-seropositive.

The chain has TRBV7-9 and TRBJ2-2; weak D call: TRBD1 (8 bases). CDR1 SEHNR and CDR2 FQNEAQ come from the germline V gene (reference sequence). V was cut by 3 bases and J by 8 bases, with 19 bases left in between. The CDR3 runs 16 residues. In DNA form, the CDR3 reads TGTGCCAGCAGCTTCGGACAGGGAGGGGAGAGAGGGGAGCTGTTTTTT. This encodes CASSFGQGGERGELFF.

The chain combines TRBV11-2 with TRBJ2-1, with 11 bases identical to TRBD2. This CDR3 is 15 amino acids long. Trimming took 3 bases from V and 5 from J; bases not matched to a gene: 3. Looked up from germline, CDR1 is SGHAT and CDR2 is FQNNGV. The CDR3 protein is CASSFSGRADNEQFF. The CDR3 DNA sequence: TGTGCCAGCAGCTTTAGCGGGAGGGCCGACAATGAGCAGTTCTTC. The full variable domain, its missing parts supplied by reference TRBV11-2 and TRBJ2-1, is EAGVAQSPRYKIIEKRQSVAFWCNPISGHATLYWYQQILGQGPKLLIQFQNNGVVDDSQLPKDRFSAERLKGVDSTLKIQPAKLEDSAVYLCASSFSGRADNEQFFGPGTRLTVL.

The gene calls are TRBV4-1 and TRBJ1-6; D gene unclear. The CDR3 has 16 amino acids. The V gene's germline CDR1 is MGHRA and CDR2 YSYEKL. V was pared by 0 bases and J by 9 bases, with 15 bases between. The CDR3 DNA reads TGCGCCAGCAGCCAAGAAGGAACAGTCTCCCTTTCACCCCTCCACTTT. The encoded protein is CASSQEGTVSLSPLHF.

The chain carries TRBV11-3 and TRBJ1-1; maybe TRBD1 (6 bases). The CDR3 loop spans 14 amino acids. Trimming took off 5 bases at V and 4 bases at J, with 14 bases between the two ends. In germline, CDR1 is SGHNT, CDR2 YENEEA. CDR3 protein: CASSPTGLGTEAFF. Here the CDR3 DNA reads TGTGCCAGCAGCCCAACAGGGCTGGGCACTGAAGCTTTCTTT.

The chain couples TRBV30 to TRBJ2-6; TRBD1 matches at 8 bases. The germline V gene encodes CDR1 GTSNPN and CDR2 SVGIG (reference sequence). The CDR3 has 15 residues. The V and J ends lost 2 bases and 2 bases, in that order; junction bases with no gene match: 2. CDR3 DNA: TGTGCCTGGAGTAAACAGGGGGCTGGGGCCAACGTCCTGACTTTC. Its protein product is CAWSKQGAGANVLTF.

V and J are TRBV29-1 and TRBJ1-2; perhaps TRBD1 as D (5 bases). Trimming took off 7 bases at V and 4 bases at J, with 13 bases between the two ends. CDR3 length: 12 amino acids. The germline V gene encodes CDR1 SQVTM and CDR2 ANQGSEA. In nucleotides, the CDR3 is TGCAGCGCCGGGGACTATACCTATGGCTACACCTTC. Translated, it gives CSAGDYTYGYTF. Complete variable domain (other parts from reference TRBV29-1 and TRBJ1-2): SAVISQKPSRDICQRGTSLTIQCQVDSQVTMMFWYRQQPGQSLTLIATANQGSEATYESGFVIDKFPISRPNLTFSTLTVSNMSPEDSSIYLCSAGDYTYGYTFGSGTRLTVV.

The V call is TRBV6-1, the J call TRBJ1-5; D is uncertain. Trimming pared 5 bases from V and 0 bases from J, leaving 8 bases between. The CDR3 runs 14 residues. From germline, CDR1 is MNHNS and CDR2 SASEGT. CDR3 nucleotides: TGTGCCAGCAGTCTCCGACTTAGCAATCAGCCCCAGCATTTT. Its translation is CASSLRLSNQPQHF.

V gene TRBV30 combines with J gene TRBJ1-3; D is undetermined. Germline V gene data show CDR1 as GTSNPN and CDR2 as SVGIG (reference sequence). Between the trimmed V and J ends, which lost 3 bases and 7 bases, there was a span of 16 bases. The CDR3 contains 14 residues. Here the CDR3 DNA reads TGTGCCTGGAGCCGACGCGGCTCCTTGAACACCATATATTTT. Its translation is CAWSRRGSLNTIYF.

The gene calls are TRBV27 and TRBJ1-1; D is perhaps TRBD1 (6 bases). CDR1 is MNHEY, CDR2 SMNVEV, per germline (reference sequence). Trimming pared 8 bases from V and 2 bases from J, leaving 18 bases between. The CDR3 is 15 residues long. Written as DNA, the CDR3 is TGTGCCAGCGGAAAGCGGGGGGCGCGAAACACTGAAGCTTTCTTT. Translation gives CASGKRGARNTEAFF.

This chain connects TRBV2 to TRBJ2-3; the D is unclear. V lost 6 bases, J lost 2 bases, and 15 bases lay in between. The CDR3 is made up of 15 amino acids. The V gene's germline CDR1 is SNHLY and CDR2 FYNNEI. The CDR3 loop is CASRLNSGSTDTQYF. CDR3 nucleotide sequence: TGTGCCAGCAGACTGAACAGTGGTTCCACAGATACGCAGTATTTT.

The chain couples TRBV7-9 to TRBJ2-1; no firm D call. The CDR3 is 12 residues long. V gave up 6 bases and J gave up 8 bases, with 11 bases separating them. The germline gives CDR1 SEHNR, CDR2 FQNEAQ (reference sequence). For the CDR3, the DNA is TGTGCCAGCAGGATTGTTAGTTATGAGCAGTTCTTC. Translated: CASRIVSYEQFF.

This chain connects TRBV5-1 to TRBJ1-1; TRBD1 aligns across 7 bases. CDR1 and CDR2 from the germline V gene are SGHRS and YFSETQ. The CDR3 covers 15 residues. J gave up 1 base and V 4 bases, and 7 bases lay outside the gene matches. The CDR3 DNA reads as TGCGCCAGCAGCCAGCTGGGACAGAAGAACACTGAAGCTTTCTTT. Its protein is CASSQLGQKNTEAFF.

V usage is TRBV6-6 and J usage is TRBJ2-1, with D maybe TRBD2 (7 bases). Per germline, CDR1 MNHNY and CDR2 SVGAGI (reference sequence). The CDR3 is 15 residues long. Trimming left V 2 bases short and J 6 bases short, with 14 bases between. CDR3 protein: CASSYEGGGANEQFF. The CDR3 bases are TGTGCCAGCAGTTACGAGGGAGGGGGGGCCAATGAGCAGTTCTTC.

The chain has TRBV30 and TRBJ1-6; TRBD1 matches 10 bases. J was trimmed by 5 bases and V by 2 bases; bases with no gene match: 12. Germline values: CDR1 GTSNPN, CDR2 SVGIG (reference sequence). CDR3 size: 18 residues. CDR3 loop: CAWSLWTGGNYDNSPLHF. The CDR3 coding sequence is TGTGCCTGGAGTCTGTGGACAGGGGGGAACTATGATAATTCACCCCTCCACTTT.

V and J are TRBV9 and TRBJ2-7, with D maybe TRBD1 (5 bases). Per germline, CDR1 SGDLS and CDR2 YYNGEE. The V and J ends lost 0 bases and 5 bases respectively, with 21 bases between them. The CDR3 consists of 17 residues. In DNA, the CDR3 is TGTGCCAGCAGCGTAGGATTGTTGGCAGGGCAATGGAACGAGCAGTACTTC. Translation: CASSVGLLAGQWNEQYF.

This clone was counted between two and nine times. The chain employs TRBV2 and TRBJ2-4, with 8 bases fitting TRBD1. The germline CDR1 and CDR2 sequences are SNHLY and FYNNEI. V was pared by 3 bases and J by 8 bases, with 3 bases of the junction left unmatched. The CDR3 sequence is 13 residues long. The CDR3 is CASSDRDRYIQYF. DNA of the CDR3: TGTGCCAGCAGTGACCGGGACAGGTACATTCAGTACTTC.

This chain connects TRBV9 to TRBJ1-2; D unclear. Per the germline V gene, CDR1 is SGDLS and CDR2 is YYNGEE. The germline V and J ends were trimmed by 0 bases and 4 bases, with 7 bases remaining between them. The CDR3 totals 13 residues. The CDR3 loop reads CASSVVPSYGYTF. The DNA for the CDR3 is TGTGCCAGCAGCGTAGTTCCGAGCTATGGCTACACCTTC.

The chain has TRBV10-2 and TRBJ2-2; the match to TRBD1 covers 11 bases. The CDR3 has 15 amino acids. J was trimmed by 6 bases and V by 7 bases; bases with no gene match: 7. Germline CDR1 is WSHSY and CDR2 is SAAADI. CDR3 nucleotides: TGCGCCAGCACGGGGACAGGGGGGTCCGCCGGGGAGCTGTTTTTT. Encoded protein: CASTGTGGSAGELFF.

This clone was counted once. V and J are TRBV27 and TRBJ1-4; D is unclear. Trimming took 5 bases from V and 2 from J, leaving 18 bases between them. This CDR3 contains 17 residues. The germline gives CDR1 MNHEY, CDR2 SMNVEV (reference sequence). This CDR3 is CASSRWTGIWTNEKLFF. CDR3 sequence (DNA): TGTGCCAGCAGTCGTTGGACGGGGATCTGGACTAATGAAAAACTGTTTTTT.

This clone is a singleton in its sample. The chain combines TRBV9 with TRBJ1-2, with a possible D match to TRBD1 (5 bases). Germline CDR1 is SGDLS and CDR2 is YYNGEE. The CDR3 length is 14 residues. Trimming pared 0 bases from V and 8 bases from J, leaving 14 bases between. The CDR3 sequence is CASSVGEQVWGYTF. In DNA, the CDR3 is TGTGCCAGCAGCGTAGGCGAACAGGTGTGGGGCTACACCTTC.

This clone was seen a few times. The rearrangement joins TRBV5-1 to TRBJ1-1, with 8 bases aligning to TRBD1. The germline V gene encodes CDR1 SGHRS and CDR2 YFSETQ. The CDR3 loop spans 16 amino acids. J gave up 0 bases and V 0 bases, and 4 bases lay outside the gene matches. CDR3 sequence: CASSLGQGALNTEAFF. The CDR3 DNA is TGCGCCAGCAGCTTGGGTCAGGGGGCCCTGAACACTGAAGCTTTCTTT.

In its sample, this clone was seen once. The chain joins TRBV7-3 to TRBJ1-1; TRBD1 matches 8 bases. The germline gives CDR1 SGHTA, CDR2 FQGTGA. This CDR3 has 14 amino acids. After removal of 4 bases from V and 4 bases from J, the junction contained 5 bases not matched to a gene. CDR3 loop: CASSSRTGPTEAFF. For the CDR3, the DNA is TGTGCCAGCAGCTCCCGGACAGGGCCCACTGAAGCTTTCTTT. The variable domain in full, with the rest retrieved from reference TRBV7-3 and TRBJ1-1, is GAGVSQTPSNKVTEKGKYVELRCDPISGHTALYWYRQSLGQGPEFLIYFQGTGAADDSGLPNDRFFAVRPEGSVSTLKIQRTERGDSAVYLCASSSRTGPTEAFFGQGTRLTVV.

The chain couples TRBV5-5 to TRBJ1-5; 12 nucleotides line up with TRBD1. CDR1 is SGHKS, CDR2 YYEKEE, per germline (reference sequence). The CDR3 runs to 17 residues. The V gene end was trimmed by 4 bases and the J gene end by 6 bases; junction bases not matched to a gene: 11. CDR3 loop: CASSVAGTGGRGQPQHF. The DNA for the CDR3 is TGTGCCAGCAGCGTCGCCGGGACAGGGGGCCGAGGTCAGCCCCAGCATTTT.

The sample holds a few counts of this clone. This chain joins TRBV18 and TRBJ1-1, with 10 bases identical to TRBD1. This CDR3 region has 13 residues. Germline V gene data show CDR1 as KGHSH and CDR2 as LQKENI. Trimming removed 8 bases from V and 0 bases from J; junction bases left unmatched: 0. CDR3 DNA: TGTGCCAGCGGACAGGGGGTGAACACTGAAGCTTTCTTT. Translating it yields CASGQGVNTEAFF.

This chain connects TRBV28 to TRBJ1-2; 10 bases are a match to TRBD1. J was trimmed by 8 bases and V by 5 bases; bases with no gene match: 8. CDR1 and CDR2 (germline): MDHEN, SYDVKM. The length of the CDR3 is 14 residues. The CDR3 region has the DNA TGTGCCAGCAGTCCCGGGACAGGGGTCCGGGGCTACACCTTC. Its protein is CASSPGTGVRGYTF.